One T cell receptor (beta chain) is described in this entry. It has no known antigen specificity. No base quality values were provided; no much bigger clone lies one nucleotide off. Genomic DNA was extracted from sorted cells for sequencing of the TCRbeta CDR3 region. The immunoSEQ Assay was used to sequence the TCRbeta CDR3 regions. As stored in TCRdb, this immuneACCESS dataset retains in-frame rearrangements with V and J assigned. A fraction of the clones does not appear; measured against another copy, unresolved V genes explain less than half of the discrepancy, and the remainder lacks a known reason. The sample table holds tens of thousands of clones, of which about nine tenths were seen once. The ten largest clonotypes hold approximately 1% of the sample. From its cysteine to its phenylalanine, the CDR3 spans 14 amino acids. Only CDR3 DNA remains: 42 bases, in frame from the first base. CDR1 and CDR2 are drawn from the germline V gene: SGDLS, YYNGEE. Here V drops 0 bases and J drops 5 bases, and the junction holds 4 bases not matched to any gene.

This sample is part of a study of OX40 agonist ivuxolimab in advanced cancers. Some background on the complete study: The costimulatory receptor OX40 (CD134) was targeted by ivuxolimab, a fully human IgG2 agonistic monoclonal antibody. Of the approximately 54 patients in dose escalation, about 20 had hepatocellular carcinoma, approximately 15 had melanoma, 9 had renal cell carcinoma and 9 had head and neck cancer. Three dose-escalation patients achieved partial responses, one with hepatocellular carcinoma and two with cutaneous melanoma. A male proportion of nearly 85% and a mean age of around 60 years, ranging from 23 to 79, were recorded for the dose-escalation cohort. Intravenous ivuxolimab was administered to patients every 2 weeks at six dose levels: 0.01, 0.1, 0.3, 1.5, 3 and 10 mg/kg. The monotherapy dose-escalation portion (N of about 49 patients) of the phase I ivuxolimab trial is reported in the paper. Peripheral TCRbeta sequencing aimed to test whether ivuxolimab altered TCR sequence diversity and caused clonal T-cell expansion. Patients were allowed to have had prior anti-PD-1, anti-PD-L1 or anti-CTLA-4 therapy, and approximately 41% of the dose-escalation patients had previously received checkpoint inhibitors.

General study outcomes and caveats: Low levels of normalized T-cell clonal expansion were also seen in some nonresponding patients. At doses of 0.1 to 3.0 mg/kg, clonal expansion of both CD4+ and CD8+ blood T cells was observed from baseline to week 6. The antigen specificity of the clonally expanded peripheral T cells was not determined. In partial responders in the 0.1-3.0 mg/kg groups, normalized peripheral clonal expansion was found to be among the lowest, especially among CD8+ T cells. After ivuxolimab, more expanded clones were found on average in CD8+ T cells than in CD4+ T cells.

Patients with a history of autoimmune disease or receiving systemic immunosuppression were excluded from the trial. In every dose cohort, peripheral blood was drawn for TCR sequencing at baseline, cycle 4 day 1, and cycle 7 day 1. Samples were obtained from an open-label, multicenter, first-in-human phase I dose-escalation trial of ivuxolimab. Adults with locally advanced or metastatic melanoma, renal cell, hepatocellular, or head and neck squamous cell carcinoma were enrolled in the trial. CD4+ and CD8+ T cells were sorted separately from peripheral blood before TCR sequencing. The TCR comes from an adult with an advanced solid tumor such as melanoma, head and neck, liver or kidney cancer. The chain couples TRBV9 to TRBJ2-5; 7 middle bases align to TRBD2. Sequencing used CD4+ or CD8+ T cells sorted from blood, obtained in a trial of the OX40 agonist ivuxolimab. The DNA is as follows: TGTGCCAGCAGCGTAGACCCGCGGGGGGAGACCCAGTACTTC. Its protein is CASSVDPRGETQYF.